The T cell receptor (beta chain) under discussion was sequenced for a study of early T cells in non-severe SARS-CoV-2 infection. Whole-study context: Bulk RNA taken from unsorted whole blood was sequenced, leaving chains unpaired.

Each cDNA molecule carried a unique molecular identifier. TCRdb reprocessed the 5' RACE reads with MiXCR, giving one entry per CDR3 protein. The repertoire holds 80,000 to 95,000 distinct CDR3 sequences, with 11% to 15% as singletons. CDR3 length equals 13 residues. Germline V CDR1 and CDR2: DFQATT, SNEGSKA (reference sequence). Trimming stripped 6 bases from V and 6 bases from J, with 14 bases between. In this sample, this clonotype turned up a few times. As yet, its antigen is unknown. Study results and caveats: VDJdb matching skewed toward anti-spike CD8 responses, missing private and CD4 specificities.

Material: whole blood. This rearrangement joins TRBV20-1 to TRBJ2-2; D gene unclear. The sequence derives from an adult who was a healthcare worker with PCR-confirmed SARS-CoV-2 infection or an uninfected control (not recorded which). Here the CDR3 reads CSARLSHPGELFF. CDR3 nucleotide sequence: TGCAGTGCCCGTCTTTCTCACCCCGGGGAGCTGTTTTTT.